The clone carrying this T cell receptor (beta chain) was found many times. Documented time point: patch test 3, about 24 weeks after DPC sensitization. Regarding treatment: therapeutic diphenylcyclopropenone sensitization with weekly scalp DPC. Original handling: With a range of about 23,224 to 690,600, the median per sample was 95,638 TCRs. TCRdb reanalysed the RACE reads using MiXCR and keeps one entry per CDR3 protein. Here the V and J calls rest on TCRdb's processing, not on the authors' analysis. The sample contains about 90,000 distinct CDR3 sequences, approximately 10% of which appear only once. CDR1 SEHNR and CDR2 FQNEAQ come from the germline V gene (reference sequence). Losses at the gene ends were 0 bases for V and 2 bases for J; bases not matched to a gene: 4. This CDR3 spans 17 amino acids. This sample stems from a study of human T cells and chemical hapten exposure.

The sample in question was whole blood, obtained in connection with sensitization to the hapten diphenylcyclopropenone (DPC). This chain connects TRBV7-9 to TRBJ2-3, with 11 nucleotides matching TRBD2. The receptor's source is a woman in her 30s with alopecia areata. Some clones in this sample may be carry-over from other donors' samples. CDR3 DNA: TGTGCCAGCAGCTTAGCCGGGACTAGCGGCCCCACAGATACGCAGTATTTT. Protein: CASSLAGTSGPTDTQYF. The whole variable domain, filled in from reference TRBV7-9 and TRBJ2-3, reads DTGVSQNPRHKITKRGQNVTFRCDPISEHNRLYWYRQTLGQGPEFLTYFQNEAQLEKSRLLSDRFSAERPKGSFSTLEIQRTEQGDSAMYLCASSLAGTSGPTDTQYFGPGTRLTVL.